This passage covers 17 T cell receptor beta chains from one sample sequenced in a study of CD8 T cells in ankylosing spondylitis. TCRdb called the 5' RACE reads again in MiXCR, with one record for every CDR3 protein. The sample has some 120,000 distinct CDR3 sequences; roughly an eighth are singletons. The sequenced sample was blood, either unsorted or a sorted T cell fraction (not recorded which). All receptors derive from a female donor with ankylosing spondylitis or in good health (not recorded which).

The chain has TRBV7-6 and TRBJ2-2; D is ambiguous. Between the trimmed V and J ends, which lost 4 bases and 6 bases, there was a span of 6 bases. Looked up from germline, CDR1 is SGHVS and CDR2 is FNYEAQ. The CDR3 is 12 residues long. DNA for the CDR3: TGTGCCAGCAGCTACCTGGCCGGGGAGCTGTTTTTT. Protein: CASSYLAGELFF.

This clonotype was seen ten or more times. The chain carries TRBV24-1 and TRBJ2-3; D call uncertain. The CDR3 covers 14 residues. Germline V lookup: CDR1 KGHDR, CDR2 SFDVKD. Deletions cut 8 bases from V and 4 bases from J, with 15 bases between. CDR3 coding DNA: TGTGCCACCATCCCGGAGTCGAGTCCAGATACGCAGTATTTT. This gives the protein CATIPESSPDTQYF.

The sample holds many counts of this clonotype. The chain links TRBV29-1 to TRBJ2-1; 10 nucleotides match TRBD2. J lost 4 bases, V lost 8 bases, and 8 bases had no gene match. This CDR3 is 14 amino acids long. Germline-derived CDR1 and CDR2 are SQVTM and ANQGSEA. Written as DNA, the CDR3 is TGCAGCACGGGATTAGCGGGAGGTTACAATGAGCAGTTCTTC. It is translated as CSTGLAGGYNEQFF.

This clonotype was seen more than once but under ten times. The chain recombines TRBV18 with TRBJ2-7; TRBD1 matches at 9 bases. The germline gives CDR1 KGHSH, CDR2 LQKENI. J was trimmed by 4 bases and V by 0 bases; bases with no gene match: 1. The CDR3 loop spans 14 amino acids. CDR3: CASSPPDRGYEQYF. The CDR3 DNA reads TGTGCCAGCTCACCACCGGACAGGGGATACGAGCAGTACTTC.

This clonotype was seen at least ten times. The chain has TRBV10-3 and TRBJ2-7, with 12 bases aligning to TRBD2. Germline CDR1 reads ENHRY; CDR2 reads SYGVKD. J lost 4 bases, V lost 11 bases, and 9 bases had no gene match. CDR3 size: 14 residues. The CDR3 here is CADLAGGLGYEQYF. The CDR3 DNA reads TGTGCCGATCTAGCGGGAGGGCTTGGGTACGAGCAGTACTTC.

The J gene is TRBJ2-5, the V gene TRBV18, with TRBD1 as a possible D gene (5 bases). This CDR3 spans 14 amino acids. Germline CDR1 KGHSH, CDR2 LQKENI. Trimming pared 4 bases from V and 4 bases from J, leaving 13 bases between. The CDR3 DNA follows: TGTGCCAGCTCACGAGAAGGGCAGGGAGAGACCCAGTACTTC. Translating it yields CASSREGQGETQYF.

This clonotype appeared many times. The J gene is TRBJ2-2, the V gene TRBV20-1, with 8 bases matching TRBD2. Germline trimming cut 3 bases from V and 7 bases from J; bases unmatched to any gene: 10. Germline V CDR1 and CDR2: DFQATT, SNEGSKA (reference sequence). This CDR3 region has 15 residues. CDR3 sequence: CSARGAGGRYGELFF. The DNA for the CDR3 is TGCAGTGCTAGGGGGGCGGGGGGCCGGTACGGGGAGCTGTTTTTT.

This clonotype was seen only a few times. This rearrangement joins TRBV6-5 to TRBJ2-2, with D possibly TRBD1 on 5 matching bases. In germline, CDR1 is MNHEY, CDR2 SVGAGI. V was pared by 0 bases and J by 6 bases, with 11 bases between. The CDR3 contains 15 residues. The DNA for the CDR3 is TGTGCCAGCAGTTACTCGGGGCCCAGCTCCGGGGAGCTGTTTTTT. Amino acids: CASSYSGPSSGELFF.

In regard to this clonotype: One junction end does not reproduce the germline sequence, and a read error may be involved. The CDR3 sequence: CASSLALAVFYGQYF. CDR3 coding DNA: TGTGCCAGCAGCTTGGCACTAGCGGTATTCTACGGGCAGTACTTC. The chain uses TRBV11-2 and TRBJ2-7; TRBD2 matches at 8 bases. The germline gives CDR1 SGHAT, CDR2 FQNNGV. The CDR3 runs 15 residues.

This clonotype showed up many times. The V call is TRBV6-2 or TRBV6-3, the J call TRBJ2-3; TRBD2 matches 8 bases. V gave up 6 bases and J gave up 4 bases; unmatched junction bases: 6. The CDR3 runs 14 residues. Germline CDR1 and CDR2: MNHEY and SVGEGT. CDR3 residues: CASRKTGGADTQYF. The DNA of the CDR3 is TGTGCCAGCAGAAAAACGGGAGGGGCAGATACGCAGTATTTT.

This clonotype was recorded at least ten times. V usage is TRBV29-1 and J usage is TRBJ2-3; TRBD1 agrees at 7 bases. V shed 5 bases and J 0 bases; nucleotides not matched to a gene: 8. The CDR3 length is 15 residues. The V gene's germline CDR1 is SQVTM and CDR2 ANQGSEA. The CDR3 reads CSVLGTASSTDTQYF. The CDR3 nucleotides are TGCAGCGTTCTCGGGACAGCCTCTAGCACAGATACGCAGTATTTT.

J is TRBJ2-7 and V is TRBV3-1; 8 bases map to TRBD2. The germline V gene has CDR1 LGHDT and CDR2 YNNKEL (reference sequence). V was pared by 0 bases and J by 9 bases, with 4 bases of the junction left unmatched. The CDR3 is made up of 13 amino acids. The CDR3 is CASSQDLSGRQYF. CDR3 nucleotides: TGTGCCAGCAGCCAAGATTTAAGCGGGAGGCAGTACTTC.

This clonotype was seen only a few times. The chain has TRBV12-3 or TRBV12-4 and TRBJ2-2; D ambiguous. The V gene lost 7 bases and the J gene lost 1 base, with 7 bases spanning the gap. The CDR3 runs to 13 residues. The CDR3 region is CASKGWNTGELFF. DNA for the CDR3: TGTGCCAGCAAGGGCTGGAACACCGGGGAGCTGTTTTTT.

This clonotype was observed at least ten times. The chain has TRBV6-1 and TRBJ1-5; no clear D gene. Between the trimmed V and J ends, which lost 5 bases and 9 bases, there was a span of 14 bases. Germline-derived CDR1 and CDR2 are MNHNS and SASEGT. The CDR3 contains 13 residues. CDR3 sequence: CASSLETGWPQHF. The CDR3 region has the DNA TGTGCCAGCAGTCTTGAAACGGGGTGGCCCCAGCATTTT.

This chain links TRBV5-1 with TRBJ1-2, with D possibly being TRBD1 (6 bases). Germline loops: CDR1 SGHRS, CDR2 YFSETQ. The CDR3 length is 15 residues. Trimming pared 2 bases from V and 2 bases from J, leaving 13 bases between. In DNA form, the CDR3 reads TGCGCCAGCAGCTTTGGATGGGACAAGAACTATGGCTACACCTTC. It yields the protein CASSFGWDKNYGYTF.

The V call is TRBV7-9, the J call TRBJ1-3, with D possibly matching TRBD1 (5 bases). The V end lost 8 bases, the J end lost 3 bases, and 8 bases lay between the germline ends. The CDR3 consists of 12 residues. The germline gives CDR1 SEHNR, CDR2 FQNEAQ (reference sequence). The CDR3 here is CASGGDGNTIYF. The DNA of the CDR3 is TGTGCCAGCGGGGGAGATGGAAACACCATATATTTT.

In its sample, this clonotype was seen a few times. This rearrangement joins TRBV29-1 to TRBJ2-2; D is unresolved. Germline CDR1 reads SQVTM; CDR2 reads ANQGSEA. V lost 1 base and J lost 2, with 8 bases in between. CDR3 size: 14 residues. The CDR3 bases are TGCAGCGTTGAAGGCCAGCTTAACACCGGGGAGCTGTTTTTT. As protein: CSVEGQLNTGELFF.